Shown below are 8 T cell receptor beta chains from a single sample sequenced in a study of T-cell reconstitution after alpha-beta-depleted transplantation in children. Unique molecular identifiers were used in preparing the TCRbeta library. Each CDR3 protein gets one entry after TCRdb re-called the PCR reads with MiXCR. The sample shows 500,000 to 600,000 distinct CDR3 sequences, 27% of them seen only once. The source was PBMCs, collected before TCRalphabeta/CD19-depleted stem cell transplant. The source is a boy less than two years old with Wiskott-Aldrich syndrome, due to receive a stem cell transplant.

The chain is built from TRBV5-6 and TRBJ1-2; TRBD1 agrees at 7 bases. The CDR3 covers 14 residues. Germline V gene data show CDR1 as SGHDT and CDR2 as YYEEEE. Losses at the gene ends were 8 bases for V and 9 bases for J; bases not matched to a gene: 16. CDR3 nucleotides: TGTGCCAGTACCCGAGAGGGGGCATCGAAGAGCTACACCTTC. Translation gives CASTREGASKSYTF.

This clonotype showed up just a few times. This chain links TRBV10-3 with TRBJ2-7; weak D call: TRBD1 (6 bases). The CDR3 covers 13 residues. Germline CDR1 is ENHRY and CDR2 is SYGVKD. Deletions cut 6 bases from V and 3 bases from J, with 12 bases between. The DNA of the CDR3 is TGTGCCATCAGAAGGGACACCGGCTACGAGCAGTACTTC. Translation gives CAIRRDTGYEQYF.

The chain recombines TRBV20-1 with TRBJ2-7, with 7 bases fitting TRBD1. The germline gives CDR1 DFQATT, CDR2 SNEGSKA (reference sequence). The CDR3 sequence is 14 residues long. With V trimmed by 5 bases and J by 5 bases, 12 bases remained unmatched. The CDR3: CSASLPGQTNEQYF. The CDR3 DNA reads TGCAGTGCTTCCCTTCCGGGACAGACGAACGAGCAGTACTTC.

This sequence joins TRBV20-1 and TRBJ2-5, with 7 nucleotides matching TRBD2. Unmatched junction bases numbered 7, after V lost 6 bases and J lost 6 bases. CDR3 length: 12 residues. The germline CDR1 and CDR2 sequences are DFQATT and SNEGSKA (reference sequence). The CDR3 protein is CSALREGKTQYF. CDR3 nucleotides: TGCAGTGCACTCAGGGAGGGAAAGACCCAGTACTTC.

This clonotype was seen once. The rearrangement joins TRBV15 to TRBJ1-5, with D hard to call. CDR1 and CDR2 from the germline V gene are LNHNV and YYDKDF (reference sequence). CDR3 length: 15 amino acids. V dropped 0 bases and J dropped 0 bases, with 6 bases sitting between them. The CDR3 nucleotides read TGTGCCACCAGCAGAGAGGGTGATAGCAATCAGCCCCAGCATTTT. Protein sequence: CATSREGDSNQPQHF.

This clonotype has a handful of counts. The rearrangement joins TRBV7-6 to TRBJ2-5, with D tentatively TRBD1 or TRBD2 (6 bases each). Germline CDR1 reads SGHVS; CDR2 reads FNYEAQ. Trimming shortened V by 3 bases and J by 4 bases, and 15 bases separated the two germline ends. The CDR3 runs 15 residues. This CDR3 reads CASSFVGGGGETQYF. CDR3 bases: TGTGCCAGCAGCTTTGTGGGGGGCGGTGGAGAGACCCAGTACTTC.

A single count supports this clonotype. The CDR3 does not close with the conserved phenylalanine or tryptophan, likely indicating a read error. No DNA is shown, since the ends of the CDR3 on it are uncertain; the CDR3 is the one TCRdb lists. V is TRBV4-1 and J is TRBJ2-7; TRBD1 is the table's D call, not checked against the DNA. The CDR3 comprises 13 residues, both ends counted. In germline, CDR1 is MGHRA, CDR2 YSYEKL. CDR3 protein: CASSQFLGDRTYL.

The V gene is TRBV6-2 or TRBV6-3, the J gene TRBJ2-1, with 8 nucleotides matching TRBD1. Germline values: CDR1 MNHEY, CDR2 SVGEGT. J was trimmed by 1 base and V by 7 bases; bases with no gene match: 9. The CDR3 runs 16 residues. The CDR3 sequence: CASNRQGWGSYNEQFF. The DNA for the CDR3 is TGTGCCAGCAACAGACAGGGGTGGGGGTCCTACAATGAGCAGTTCTTC.